This T cell receptor (beta chain) was recorded in a study of blood T cell repertoires in COVID-19. The wider study: PBMCs, B-cell-depleted T cells, or T cells were the source of the cDNA or gDNA that made up the material.

This clone was observed once. Germline V gene lookup returns CDR1 LNHDA and CDR2 SQIVND (reference sequence). Trimming took 3 bases from V and 3 from J, leaving 11 bases between them. CDR3 length: 14 residues. The table came from immunoSEQ multiplex PCR; TCRdb's copy has only in-frame clones and leaves some out. In the table there are approximately 91,000 clones, around 75% of which are singletons. The chain combines TRBV19 with TRBJ1-1; no clear D. The clonotype comes from a man between 65 and 85 years old with acute or convalescent COVID-19. The specimen was peripheral blood. CDR3 coding DNA: TGTGCCAGTAGTATCGGTCACGTCTACACTGAAGCTTTCTTT. It codes for CASSIGHVYTEAFF.